This TCR beta chain is drawn from a study of Graves' ophthalmopathy and Graves' hyperthyroidism. Points on this clonotype: Its antigen is as yet unknown.

Study-level points and caveats: Blood also harbored most expanded thyroid clonotypes above 0.001 frequency.

Germline V gene sequence: CDR1 SQVTM, CDR2 ANQGSEA. The CDR3 consists of 14 residues. J was trimmed by 5 bases and V by 8 bases; bases with no gene match: 7. RNA served as the template for amplifying TCR beta CDR3 regions. The workflow started with a first-round RT-PCR run with HTBI primers and then moved on to a second-round multiplex PCR. One entry per CDR3 protein results from TCRdb running MiXCR on the multiplex PCR reads. The table shows 660,000 or so distinct CDR3 sequences, with 35% to 45% occurring only once. The sequencing sample was made of peripheral blood. The source of this sequence is an adult man with Graves' ophthalmopathy. The rearrangement links TRBV29-1 to TRBJ2-2; 11 bases agree with TRBD2. CDR3 protein: CSSRGLAGTGELFF. The DNA of the CDR3 is TGCAGCAGCCGAGGACTAGCGGGTACCGGGGAGCTGTTTTTT.